This record concerns one T cell receptor beta chain sequence. Its specificity is unknown. The sample contains more than one DNA sequence encoding this CDR3. The source of the sample is a study of shared clonotypes between healthy human individuals. The overall study: Aged 18 to 49, the donors were a couple of women and a few men. Each donor's CD4 naive and CD4 memory cells filled three plates apiece, CD8 naive two, and CD8 memory one. Findings and limits, study-wide: The sampled material consisted only of blood, and tissue repertoires are likely to differ.

From germline, CDR1 is SGHRS and CDR2 YFSETQ. Trimming removed 2 bases from V and 5 bases from J; junction bases left unmatched: 6. The CDR3 is made up of 15 amino acids. This table comes from immunoSEQ multiplex PCR, and its TCRdb copy is limited to in-frame clones, with some not included. The sample contains fewer than 1.8 million clones, 97% to 99% of which appear only once. Each sample came from a Caucasian adult donor living in Nashville, Tennessee. Sequences were obtained from naive CD4+ T cells sorted from blood. The subset here: CD45RA+ positively selected. This clonotype originated in a man aged 25 to 45 in good health. The chain uses TRBV5-1 and TRBJ2-2; TRBD1 matches 7 bases. The CDR3: CASSFDRVGTGELFF. CDR3 nucleotide sequence: TGCGCCAGCAGCTTTGACAGGGTCGGGACCGGGGAGCTGTTTTTT.